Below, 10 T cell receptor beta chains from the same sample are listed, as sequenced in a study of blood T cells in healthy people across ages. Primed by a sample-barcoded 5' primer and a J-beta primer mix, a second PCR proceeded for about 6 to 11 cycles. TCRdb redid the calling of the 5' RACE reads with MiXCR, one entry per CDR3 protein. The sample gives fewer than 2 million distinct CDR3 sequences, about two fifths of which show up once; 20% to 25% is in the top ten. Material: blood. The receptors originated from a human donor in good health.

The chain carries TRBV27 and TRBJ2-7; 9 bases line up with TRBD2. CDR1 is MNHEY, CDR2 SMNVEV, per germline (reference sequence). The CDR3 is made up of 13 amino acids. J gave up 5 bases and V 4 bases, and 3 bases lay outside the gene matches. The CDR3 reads CASSWAGGDEQYF. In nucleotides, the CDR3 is TGTGCCAGCAGTTGGGCGGGGGGGGACGAGCAGTACTTC.

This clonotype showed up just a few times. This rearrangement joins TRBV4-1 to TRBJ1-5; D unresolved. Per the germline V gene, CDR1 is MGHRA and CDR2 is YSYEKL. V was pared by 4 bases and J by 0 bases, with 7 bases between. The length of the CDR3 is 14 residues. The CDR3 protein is CASSRFYSNQPQHF. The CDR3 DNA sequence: TGCGCCAGCAGCCGGTTTTATAGCAATCAGCCCCAGCATTTT.

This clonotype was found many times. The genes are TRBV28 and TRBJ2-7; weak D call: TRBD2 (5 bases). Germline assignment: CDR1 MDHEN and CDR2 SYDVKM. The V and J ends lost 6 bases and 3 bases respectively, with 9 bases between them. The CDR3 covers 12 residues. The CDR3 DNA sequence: TGTGCCAGCAGCCCGGGATTCTACGAGCAGTACTTC. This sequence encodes CASSPGFYEQYF.

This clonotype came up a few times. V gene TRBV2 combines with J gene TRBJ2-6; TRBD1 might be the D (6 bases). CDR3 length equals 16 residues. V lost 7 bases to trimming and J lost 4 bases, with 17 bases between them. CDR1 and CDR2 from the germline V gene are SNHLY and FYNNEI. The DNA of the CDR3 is TGTGCCAGCATCATAGACAGGATTTCAGGGGCCAACGTCCTGACTTTC. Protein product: CASIIDRISGANVLTF. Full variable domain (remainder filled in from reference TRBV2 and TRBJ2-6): EPEVTQTPSHQVTQMGQEVILRCVPISNHLYFYWYRQILGQKVEFLVSFYNNEISEKSEIFDDQFSVERPDGSNFTLKIRSTKLEDSAMYFCASIIDRISGANVLTFGAGSRLTVL.

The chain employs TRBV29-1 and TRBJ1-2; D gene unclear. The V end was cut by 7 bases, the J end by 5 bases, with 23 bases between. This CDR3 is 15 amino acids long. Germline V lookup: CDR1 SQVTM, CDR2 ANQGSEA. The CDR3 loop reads CSGNAITSDPYGYTF. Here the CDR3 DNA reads TGCAGCGGTAATGCGATAACGTCAGATCCTTATGGCTACACCTTC.

In nucleotides, the CDR3 is TGTGCCAGCAGCCAAGATTCACGAGGGTTAGTTGGAGAGACCCAGTACTTC. Translated: CASSQDSRGLVGETQYF. V gene TRBV4-2 combines with J gene TRBJ2-5, with D tentatively TRBD2 (5 bases). The germline gives CDR1 LGHNA, CDR2 YNFKEQ. The CDR3 loop spans 17 amino acids. The V gene lost 0 bases and the J gene lost 4 bases, with 18 bases spanning the gap.

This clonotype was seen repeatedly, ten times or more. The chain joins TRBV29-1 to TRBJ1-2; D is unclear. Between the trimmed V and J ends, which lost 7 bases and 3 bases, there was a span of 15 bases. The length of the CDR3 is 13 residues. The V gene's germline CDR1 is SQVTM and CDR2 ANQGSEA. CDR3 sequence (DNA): TGCAGCGCCGAGGGAGGGTCCCACTATGGCTACACCTTC. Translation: CSAEGGSHYGYTF. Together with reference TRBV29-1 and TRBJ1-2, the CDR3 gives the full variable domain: SAVISQKPSRDICQRGTSLTIQCQVDSQVTMMFWYRQQPGQSLTLIATANQGSEATYESGFVIDKFPISRPNLTFSTLTVSNMSPEDSSIYLCSAEGGSHYGYTFGSGTRLTVV.

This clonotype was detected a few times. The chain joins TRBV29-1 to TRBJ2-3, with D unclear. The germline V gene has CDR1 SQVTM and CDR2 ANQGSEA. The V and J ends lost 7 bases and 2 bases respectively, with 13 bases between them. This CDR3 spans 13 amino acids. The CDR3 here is CSGSYADTDTQYF. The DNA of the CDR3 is TGCAGCGGCAGTTATGCTGACACAGATACGCAGTATTTT.

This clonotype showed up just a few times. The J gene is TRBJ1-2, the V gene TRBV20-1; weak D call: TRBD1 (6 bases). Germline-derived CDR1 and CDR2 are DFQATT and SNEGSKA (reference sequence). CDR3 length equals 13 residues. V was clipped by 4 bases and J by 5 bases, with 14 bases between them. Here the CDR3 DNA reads TGCAGTGCTACGTCCCGGGACAATTATGGCTACACCTTC. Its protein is CSATSRDNYGYTF.

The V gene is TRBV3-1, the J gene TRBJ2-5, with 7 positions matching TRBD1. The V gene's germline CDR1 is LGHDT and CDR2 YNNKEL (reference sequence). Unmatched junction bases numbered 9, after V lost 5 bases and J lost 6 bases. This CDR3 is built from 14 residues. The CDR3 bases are TGTGCCAGCAGCAACTGGGACAGTACGAAGACCCAGTACTTC. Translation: CASSNWDSTKTQYF.